The next 31 T cell receptor beta chains were all read from a single sample in a study of spatial heterogeneity in lung cancer (dated by TCRdb to between 2017 and 2020). The label giving this sample's time point can be read as: blood at routine non-recurrence follow-up after resection. Receptors were amplified or captured by 5' RACE. Sequencing relied on a NextSeq 500. TCRdb reworked the public reads: Q25 trimming with fastp, MiXCR clone assembly, productive beta chains retained. Each entry is one CDR3 protein sequence, shown with its most common DNA and genes. The sample includes under 45,000 distinct CDR3 sequences, with roughly 8% observed a single time. The leading ten clones occupy 9.4% of the sample. The source material was PBMCs, sampled at follow-up. Every receptor here comes from a male donor with early-stage non-small cell lung cancer.

In its sample, this clonotype was seen a few times. The chain carries TRBV12-3 or TRBV12-4 and TRBJ2-7, with D possibly TRBD1 on 6 matching bases. V was pared by 6 bases and J by 5 bases, with 11 bases between. This CDR3 is 12 amino acids long. The DNA of the CDR3 is TGTGCCAGCAGCCCTCAGGGGAACGAGCAGTACTTC. Translated: CASSPQGNEQYF.

This clonotype occurred many times. The CDR3, as DNA: TGTGCCAGCAGCCAAGAAACCCACAGGGATCTAGCCAAAAACATTCAGTACTTC. It yields the protein CASSQETHRDLAKNIQYF. This rearrangement joins TRBV4-2 to TRBJ2-4; D possibly corresponds to TRBD1 (6 bases). Germline CDR1 reads LGHNA; CDR2 reads YNFKEQ. V shed 0 bases and J shed 0 bases, with 15 bases lying between them. CDR3 length: 18 amino acids.

This clonotype turned up a few times. This chain joins TRBV7-3 and TRBJ2-5, with 12 positions matching TRBD2. CDR3 length: 16 amino acids. CDR1 is SGHTA and CDR2 is FQGTGA in the germline V gene. The J segment lost 1 base and the V segment lost 5 bases, leaving 5 bases of the junction unmatched. The CDR3, as DNA: TGTGCCAGCAGCACGACGGGACTAGCGGGCCAAGAGACCCAGTACTTC. Translation gives CASSTTGLAGQETQYF.

This clonotype has at least ten counts. The chain is built from TRBV11-1 and TRBJ2-7; the D gene could be TRBD1 or TRBD2 (7 bases each). Germline assignment: CDR1 SGHAT and CDR2 FQDESV (reference sequence). The CDR3 has 15 residues. V lost 4 bases and J 5 bases, leaving 18 bases between the germline ends. Here the CDR3 reads CASSSRGRGRNEQYF. The CDR3 nucleotides read TGTGCCAGCAGCTCCCGAGGGAGGGGGCGGAACGAGCAGTACTTC.

The sample holds many counts of this clonotype. This chain links TRBV12-3 or TRBV12-4 with TRBJ2-1, with 11 bases identical to TRBD2. Germline trimming cut 7 bases from V and 6 bases from J; bases unmatched to any gene: 8. The CDR3 sequence is 15 residues long. In DNA, the CDR3 is TGTGCCAGCAACCTAGCGGGGGGCCAGGTCAATGAGCAGTTCTTC. Its protein is CASNLAGGQVNEQFF.

Turning to this clonotype: Since a much larger clone is just one base distant, this may be a read error. The chain employs TRBV30 and TRBJ1-2; D gene unclear. Germline V gene lookup returns CDR1 GTSNPN and CDR2 SVGIG (reference sequence). The CDR3 is 10 residues long. Trimming stripped 4 bases from V and 7 bases from J, with 7 bases between. CDR3 nucleotide sequence: TGTGCCTGGATTCCATGTGGCTACACCTTC. It translates to CAWIPCGYTF. Full variable domain (missing parts from reference TRBV30 and TRBJ1-2): SQTIHQWPATLVQPVGSPLSLECTVEGTSNPNLYWYRQAAGRGLQLLFYSVGIGQISSEVPQNLSASRPQDRQFILSSKKLLLSDSGFYLCAWIPCGYTFGSGTRLTVV.

This clonotype was seen many times. The J gene is TRBJ2-1, the V gene TRBV2, with D tentatively TRBD1 (6 bases). The V and J ends lost 7 bases and 0 bases respectively, with 13 bases between them. This CDR3 comprises 15 residues. Germline V gene sequence: CDR1 SNHLY, CDR2 FYNNEI. The CDR3 protein is CASTPGQSSYNEQFF. For the CDR3, the DNA is TGTGCCAGCACACCCGGACAGAGCTCCTACAATGAGCAGTTCTTC.

This clonotype has at least ten counts. The chain couples TRBV24-1 to TRBJ2-2; weak D call: TRBD1 (6 bases). The germline V gene encodes CDR1 KGHDR and CDR2 SFDVKD. V dropped 8 bases and J dropped 7 bases, with 10 bases sitting between them. The CDR3 runs 12 residues. This CDR3 reads CATMARGGELFF. The CDR3 nucleotides read TGTGCCACCATGGCCAGGGGCGGGGAGCTGTTTTTT.

This clonotype has a count of ten or more. The chain uses TRBV16 and TRBJ1-6, with unresolved D. Between the trimmed V and J ends, which lost 4 bases and 8 bases, there was a span of 12 bases. This CDR3 is 14 amino acids long. Germline V lookup: CDR1 KGHSY, CDR2 FQNENV. The CDR3 nucleotides are TGTGCCAGCAGCCCGACTGGGAGGGATTCACCCCTCCACTTT. It specifies CASSPTGRDSPLHF.

This clonotype was seen at least ten times. This chain links TRBV11-2 with TRBJ2-3; no clear D gene. The CDR3 extends over 13 amino acids. Trimming took 0 bases from V and 15 from J, leaving 16 bases between them. Germline CDR1 SGHAT, CDR2 FQNNGV. CDR3 bases: TGTGCCAGCAGCTTAGATGTAGGGAAACTCGGCTATTTT. This encodes CASSLDVGKLGYF.

There are many counts of this clonotype. The J gene is TRBJ2-5, the V gene TRBV7-6; D uncertain. This CDR3 has 13 residues. The V gene lost 2 bases and the J gene lost 3 bases, with 7 bases spanning the gap. Germline CDR1 reads SGHVS; CDR2 reads FNYEAQ. In nucleotides, the CDR3 is TGTGCCAGCAGCTTATGGGCCGAAGAGACCCAGTACTTC. Residues: CASSLWAEETQYF.

In this sample, this clonotype turned up many times. This chain joins TRBV28 and TRBJ2-7; TRBD2 is a possible D gene (6 bases). The germline CDR1 and CDR2 sequences are MDHEN and SYDVKM. This CDR3 spans 15 amino acids. Trimming cost V 6 bases and J 0 bases, with 15 bases left between them. Written as DNA, the CDR3 is TGTGCCAGCAGCCTACTGGCGGGGAGCTCCTACGAGCAGTACTTC. Protein sequence: CASSLLAGSSYEQYF.

This clonotype came up many times. The chain combines TRBV7-8 with TRBJ1-2; tentatively, D is TRBD1 (6 bases). V lost 5 bases, J lost 2 bases, and 12 bases lay in between. The germline CDR1 and CDR2 sequences are SGHVS and FQNEAQ. CDR3 length: 14 residues. The CDR3 region is CASSLRDKNYGYTF. CDR3 coding DNA: TGTGCCAGCAGCCTCCGGGACAAAAACTATGGCTACACCTTC.

This clonotype was seen ten or more times. The chain couples TRBV12-3 or TRBV12-4 to TRBJ2-3; no reliable D call. The CDR3 is made up of 14 amino acids. The V gene lost 5 bases and the J gene lost 4 bases, with 13 bases spanning the gap. The CDR3 sequence: CASSESLSADTQYF. In nucleotides, the CDR3 is TGTGCCAGCAGTGAGAGTTTGAGCGCAGATACGCAGTATTTT.

Many counts were recorded for this clonotype. The CDR3 protein is CASSALAGGNTGELFF. The CDR3 DNA follows: TGTGCCAGCAGCGCACTAGCGGGGGGGAATACCGGGGAGCTGTTTTTT. V gene TRBV5-6 combines with J gene TRBJ2-2, with 13 bases identical to TRBD2. Germline CDR1 is SGHDT and CDR2 is YYEEEE. This CDR3 contains 16 residues. Trimming at V came to 4 bases and at J to 5 bases, leaving 5 bases not matched to a gene.

This clonotype was found many times. The rearrangement links TRBV12-3 or TRBV12-4 to TRBJ2-3, with no clear D. The V gene lost 3 bases and the J gene lost 0 bases, with 7 bases spanning the gap. The CDR3 is 14 amino acids. CDR3 protein: CASSLGASTDTQYF. The CDR3 DNA sequence: TGTGCCAGCAGTTTGGGCGCTAGCACAGATACGCAGTATTTT.

The table lists this clonotype with a few counts. The rearrangement joins TRBV19 to TRBJ1-5, with 7 bases that match TRBD1. The CDR3 totals 15 residues. Germline assignment: CDR1 LNHDA and CDR2 SQIVND (reference sequence). The V gene end was trimmed by 4 bases and the J gene end by 0 bases; junction bases not matched to a gene: 3. The CDR3 here is CASSRQGPSNQPQHF. CDR3 bases: TGTGCCAGTAGTAGACAGGGACCTAGCAATCAGCCCCAGCATTTT.

A few counts support this clonotype. The CDR3 coding sequence is TGTGCCAGCAGCTTAGGGATGGTTTGGGGGGACTCCTACGAGCAGTACTTC. Protein: CASSLGMVWGDSYEQYF. The chain combines TRBV7-9 with TRBJ2-7, with D maybe TRBD2 (6 bases). The CDR3 extends over 17 amino acids. Germline CDR1 reads SEHNR; CDR2 reads FQNEAQ (reference sequence). The V end lost 1 base, the J end lost 0 bases, and 16 bases lay between the germline ends.

Ten or more counts support this clonotype. The V and J genes are TRBV2 and TRBJ2-1, with 11 bases that match TRBD2. Trimming cost V 6 bases and J 4 bases; bases outside gene matches: 11. Germline V gene data show CDR1 as SNHLY and CDR2 as FYNNEI. The CDR3 covers 17 residues. CDR3 DNA: TGTGCCAGCAGCTTAGCCTTAGCGGGGGGGCGTTACAATGAGCAGTTCTTC. Translating gives CASSLALAGGRYNEQFF.

V usage is TRBV19 and J usage is TRBJ1-5, with 8 bases lining up with TRBD1. Looked up from germline, CDR1 is LNHDA and CDR2 is SQIVND (reference sequence). The CDR3 length is 14 residues. J was trimmed by 9 bases and V by 5 bases; bases with no gene match: 9. The CDR3 nucleotides are TGTGCCAGTAGTTTCCGGACAGGGAACGCGCCCCAGCATTTT. It yields the protein CASSFRTGNAPQHF.

The rearrangement links TRBV7-8 to TRBJ1-1; D is unresolved. This CDR3 contains 15 residues. Looked up from germline, CDR1 is SGHVS and CDR2 is FQNEAQ. V was cut by 6 bases and J by 0 bases, with 14 bases left in between. The CDR3 here is CASSIYEGLNTEAFF. The CDR3 nucleotides read TGTGCCAGCAGTATCTACGAGGGCTTGAACACTGAAGCTTTCTTT.

This clonotype came up many times. The V call is TRBV11-2, the J call TRBJ2-7; D gene uncertain. V was pared by 3 bases and J by 3 bases, with 3 bases between. This CDR3 spans 11 amino acids. The V gene's germline CDR1 is SGHAT and CDR2 FQNNGV. The CDR3 region has the DNA TGTGCCAGCAGCTTGATCTACGAGCAGTACTTC. Its protein product is CASSLIYEQYF.

This clonotype has only a few counts. The chain carries TRBV9 and TRBJ1-1; TRBD1 matches 9 bases. Per germline, CDR1 SGDLS and CDR2 YYNGEE. The V gene end was trimmed by 3 bases and the J gene end by 5 bases; junction bases not matched to a gene: 5. This CDR3 region has 14 residues. This chain's CDR3 is CASSEGQGKTEAFF. For the CDR3, the DNA is TGTGCCAGCAGCGAGGGACAGGGAAAGACTGAAGCTTTCTTT.

At least ten counts were recorded for this clonotype. This sequence joins TRBV27 and TRBJ2-1, with D perhaps matching TRBD1 or TRBD2 (5 bases each). CDR3 length: 15 residues. Germline loops: CDR1 MNHEY, CDR2 SMNVEV (reference sequence). Trimming took off 2 bases at V and 5 bases at J, with 13 bases between the two ends. The CDR3 protein is CASSLIGTSDNEQFF. CDR3 DNA: TGTGCCAGCAGTTTAATAGGGACCTCGGACAATGAGCAGTTCTTC.

This clonotype was seen repeatedly, ten times or more. The chain joins TRBV5-1 to TRBJ1-3; a possible D gene is TRBD1 (6 bases). V gave up 4 bases and J gave up 0 bases, with 11 bases separating them. The CDR3 runs 15 residues. Germline V CDR1 and CDR2: SGHRS, YFSETQ. In nucleotides, the CDR3 is TGCGCCAGCAGCCGCACAGGGATCTCTGGAAACACCATATATTTT. The encoded protein is CASSRTGISGNTIYF. Drawing the rest from reference TRBV5-1 and TRBJ1-3, the complete variable domain is KAGVTQTPRYLIKTRGQQVTLSCSPISGHRSVSWYQQTPGQGLQFLFEYFSETQRNKGNFPGRFSGRQFSNSRSEMNVSTLELGDSALYLCASSRTGISGNTIYFGEGSWLTVV.

This clonotype was observed at least ten times. The chain has TRBV2 and TRBJ2-7; either TRBD1 or TRBD2 may fit D (5 bases each). Between the trimmed V and J ends, which lost 8 bases and 0 bases, there was a span of 20 bases. The CDR3 extends over 16 amino acids. CDR1 and CDR2 (germline): SNHLY, FYNNEI. The chain's CDR3 is CASGPEGITTSYEQYF. CDR3 bases: TGTGCCAGCGGGCCTGAGGGGATTACGACCTCCTACGAGCAGTACTTC.

The rearrangement joins TRBV4-1 to TRBJ1-4, with no clear D. The germline V gene has CDR1 MGHRA and CDR2 YSYEKL. V gave up 0 bases and J gave up 0 bases, with 14 bases separating them. This CDR3 contains 18 residues. CDR3 DNA sequence: TGCGCCAGCAGCCAAGAAGTAGCAACAGCCACAACTAATGAAAAACTGTTTTTT. Residues: CASSQEVATATTNEKLFF.

This clonotype was counted ten times or more. The chain uses TRBV27 and TRBJ2-2; no clear D gene. CDR1 MNHEY and CDR2 SMNVEV come from the germline V gene (reference sequence). The CDR3 has 15 residues. Trimming stripped 5 bases from V and 6 bases from J, with 16 bases between. Here the CDR3 DNA reads TGTGCCAGCAGTCCAATATCGGACGGGTCCGGGGAGCTGTTTTTT. As protein: CASSPISDGSGELFF.

This clonotype appeared a few times. This sequence joins TRBV2 and TRBJ2-1; no firm D call. The V and J ends lost 5 bases and 5 bases respectively, with 4 bases between them. Germline V gene data show CDR1 as SNHLY and CDR2 as FYNNEI. This CDR3 spans 11 amino acids. DNA of the CDR3: TGTGCCAGCAGTTTGAACAATGAGCAGTTCTTC. Protein product: CASSLNNEQFF.

This clonotype was detected many times. The V gene is TRBV5-1, the J gene TRBJ2-7; D unclear. This CDR3 comprises 16 residues. The germline gives CDR1 SGHRS, CDR2 YFSETQ. The V and J ends lost 0 bases and 0 bases respectively, with 13 bases between them. The CDR3 DNA reads as TGCGCCAGCAGCTTGGCCCCAGCCTCCTCCTCCTACGAGCAGTACTTC. Its translation is CASSLAPASSSYEQYF.

This clonotype was seen repeatedly, ten times or more. The chain employs TRBV7-9 and TRBJ2-7, with TRBD2 matching over 11 bases. V trimming: 5 bases; J trimming: 2 bases; junction bases outside the gene matches: 5. Per germline, CDR1 SEHNR and CDR2 FQNEAQ (reference sequence). CDR3 length: 15 amino acids. CDR3 sequence: CASSPWTSGPYEQYF. In DNA form, the CDR3 reads TGTGCCAGCAGCCCGTGGACTAGCGGGCCCTACGAGCAGTACTTC. Full variable domain (outside the CDR3, taken from reference TRBV7-9 and TRBJ2-7): DTGVSQNPRHKITKRGQNVTFRCDPISEHNRLYWYRQTLGQGPEFLTYFQNEAQLEKSRLLSDRFSAERPKGSFSTLEIQRTEQGDSAMYLCASSPWTSGPYEQYFGPGTRLTVT.